These T cell receptor beta chains were read from a single sample in a study of cytomegalovirus exposure and HLA in healthy donors. Measured with immunoSEQ multiplex PCR; TCRdb has only the in-frame clones, and not every one. This table has 180,000 or so clones, roughly four fifths appearing once. The sequenced sample consisted of PBMCs. These receptors originate from a male donor in good health and CMV-seronegative. CDR3s leave out the opening cysteine and the closing phenylalanine or tryptophan. The order of the fields is clone size, V gene, J gene, CDR3 protein. The listing skips clone size in some rows; elsewhere it reads once, few, many or a size class.

>.|TRBV4-3|TRBJ2-2
ASSQGAGEPGELF
>.|TRBV11-3|TRBJ2-1
ASSPERGLNNEQF
>.|TRBV25-1|TRBJ1-4
ASSEHLEAEKLF
>.|TRBV27|TRBJ1-1
ASSFTDRSEAF
>few|TRBV27|TRBJ1-2
ASSFGTPRNYGYT
>.|TRBV28|TRBJ2-1
ASRVNRVSYNEQF
>once|TRBV29-1|TRBJ2-4
SVNRQGGIQY
>.|TRBV11-3|TRBJ2-3
ASSSRLTSSTDTQY
>.|TRBV6-5|TRBJ2-7
ASRQEKREKYEQY
>.|TRBV11-3|TRBJ2-3
ASSHSRGTDTQY
>.|TRBV7-8|TRBJ1-5
ASSLARVGNQPQH
>.|TRBV7-2|TRBJ2-1
ASSRTSNEQF
>.|TRBV2|TRBJ2-7
ASKVASGSDEQY
>.|TRBV7-9|TRBJ2-3
ASSSSSTDTQY
>.|TRBV7-8|TRBJ1-1
ASSLVGGGTEAF
>once|TRBV6-6|TRBJ2-6
ASRDGAAGANVLT
>.|TRBV28|TRBJ1-2
ASSLGTGSGYT
>.|TRBV9|TRBJ2-1
ASSVRVSSYNEQF
>.|TRBV6-5|TRBJ2-6
ASSSHLLSGANVLT
>.|TRBV6-1|TRBJ2-1
ASSEALLAGFYNEQF
>.|TRBV6-1|TRBJ1-5
ASSEQRNQPQH
>.|TRBV19|TRBJ1-5
ASSWDRSPRPQH
>.|TRBV2|TRBJ2-3
ADRDTTDTQY
>.|TRBV2|TRBJ1-1
ASPSQGQRGAF
>.|TRBV19|TRBJ1-5
ASSKPGQIYSNQPQH
>few|TRBV29-1|TRBJ1-1
SVETGENTEAF
>few|TRBV10-2|TRBJ1-6
ASSERQGSASPLH
>few|TRBV7-2|TRBJ2-5
ASSLDGRQETQY
>.|TRBV30|TRBJ2-7
AWTSGNYEQY
>.|TRBV11-2|TRBJ2-5
ASSLRYSETQY
>.|TRBV2|TRBJ1-5
ASSPGISNQPQH
>.|TRBV7-2|TRBJ1-5
ASSFTGGDQPQH
>.|TRBV5-1|TRBJ2-7
ASSLAERGFYEQY
>.|TRBV15|TRBJ2-3
ATSRDRAGRTDTQY
>.|TRBV19|TRBJ1-1
ASRRGTGPMNTEAF
>few|TRBV20-1|TRBJ1-5
SGKPQH
>few|TRBV15|TRBJ2-7
ATSNIVGTQRQY
>.|TRBV28|TRBJ1-2
ASSFPSRGLPNYGYT
>.|TRBV9|TRBJ1-1
ASSLGGGSEAF
>once|TRBV7-3|TRBJ1-2
ASSSGGGDYGYT
>.|TRBV28|TRBJ2-7
ASSTTGTGIHEQY
>.|TRBV19|TRBJ2-7
ASGRKADGTYEQY
>.|TRBV6-1|TRBJ1-2
ASSTRTGGDYGYT
>.|TRBV6-1|TRBJ2-1
ASSAGQASEQF
>.|TRBV14|TRBJ1-1
ASSRTGTQGLFEAF
>.|TRBV30|TRBJ1-3
AWSVFQGLRGNTIY
>few|TRBV27|TRBJ2-2
ASRSGRGGELF
>once|TRBV9|TRBJ1-4
ASSVGQGTEKLF
>.|TRBV19|TRBJ1-2
ASRLDRSPNYGYT
>.|TRBV7-9|TRBJ2-3
ASSFWAGAGDTQY
>few|TRBV28|TRBJ1-2
ASSSGQDYGYT
>.|TRBV5-1|TRBJ2-5
ASSFGVAGGGETQY
>.|TRBV29-1|TRBJ2-4
SVLAGVGGSIQY
>.|TRBV6-6|TRBJ1-3
ASSLQGMTIY
>.|TRBV5-1|TRBJ1-4
ASSRAWGRSNEKLF
>.|TRBV15|TRBJ2-3
ATSRGRSSAAIFTDTQY
>.|TRBV30|TRBJ2-3
AWSQGLAESVGDTQY
>once|TRBV4-3|TRBJ1-6
ASSPLGGQGGSPLH
>few|TRBV7-9|TRBJ1-2
ASSLAGTPYGYT